This TCR beta chain came from a study of monozygotic twins with inflammatory bowel disease. Nested PCRs (roughly 16 and 10 cycles, two total) were applied to TCRalpha and TCRbeta cDNA. TCRdb reanalyzed the 5' RACE reads, giving one entry per CDR3 protein sequence and no DNA. The listing records tens of thousands of distinct CDR3 sequences. Sampling involved one blood draw (under 2.7 ml) for every donor. Study-level findings and limits: IBD patients, compared with healthy twins, shared fewer clonotypes with others (especially with disease activity). The existence of one strong signal or clonotype linked to IBD lacked support.

On this clonotype itself: The target antigen is unknown.

Sequencing was done on a sample of blood. The TCR originated in a human donor with ulcerative colitis or Crohn's disease, or a healthy co-twin of an affected twin (not recorded which).

The CDR3 sequence: CASSRQGTTEAFF. V gene TRBV27 combines with J gene TRBJ1-1; without DNA, the TCRdb call of TRBD1 cannot be checked. There are 13 residues in the CDR3. CDR1 is MNHEY, CDR2 SMNVEV, per germline (reference sequence).